The rows below give T cell receptor beta chains drawn from one sample of a study of tumor-infiltrating lymphocytes in primary liver carcinoma. In TCRdb, the multiplex PCR reads were re-called with MiXCR into one record per CDR3 protein. The table records more than 150,000 distinct CDR3 sequences, 50% to 75% of them present only once. The sequenced sample was peripheral blood. The source of these receptors is a middle-aged man with primary liver carcinoma and hepatitis B virus infection. Each CDR3 is given with its conserved first and last residue. Fields, in order: D gene, clone size, V gene, J gene, CDR3 protein, CDR3 DNA. D genes are given only for firm matches. Size tells how often a clone was seen (once, few, many) or the class of an expanded clone, and some rows leave it out.

D gene: TRBD1; clone size: once; V gene: TRBV5-6; J gene: TRBJ2-7; CDR3 protein: CASSLGQGMQYF; CDR3 DNA: TGTGCCAGCAGCTTGGGACAGGGAATGCAGTACTTT
D gene: .; clone size: .; V gene: TRBV10-2; J gene: TRBJ2-2; CDR3 protein: CASSEWGVRGVHTGELFF; CDR3 DNA: TGCGCCAGCAGTGAGTGGGGGGTGAGAGGGGTCCACACCGGGGAGCTGTTTTTT
D gene: TRBD2; clone size: few; V gene: TRBV11-2; J gene: TRBJ2-7; CDR3 protein: CASGPWTSGEQYF; CDR3 DNA: TGTGCCAGTGGCCCCTGGACTAGCGGCGAGCAGTACTTC
D gene: .; clone size: .; V gene: TRBV28; J gene: TRBJ1-2; CDR3 protein: CAGGGGANYGYTF; CDR3 DNA: TGTGCCGGAGGGGGGGGGGCTAACTATGGCTACACCTTC
D gene: .; clone size: few; V gene: TRBV25-1; J gene: TRBJ2-7; CDR3 protein: CASTDARGGRNEQYF; CDR3 DNA: TGTGCCAGCACTGACGCCCGTGGAGGGAGGAACGAGCAGTACTTC
D gene: .; clone size: few; V gene: TRBV6-1; J gene: TRBJ1-5; CDR3 protein: CASLGDAGQPQHF; CDR3 DNA: TGTGCCAGCCTGGGGGACGCCGGTCAGCCCCAGCATTTT
D gene: .; clone size: many; V gene: TRBV11-2; J gene: TRBJ2-1; CDR3 protein: CASSLLTGGRAGGEQFF; CDR3 DNA: TGTGCCAGCAGCCTCCTAACAGGGGGGAGGGCCGGCGGTGAGCAGTTCTTC
D gene: TRBD2; clone size: .; V gene: TRBV10-3; J gene: TRBJ2-7; CDR3 protein: CAIRSGTSGSYEKYF; CDR3 DNA: TGTGCCATCAGATCCGGGACTAGCGGATCCTACGAGAAGTACTTC
D gene: .; clone size: .; V gene: TRBV28; J gene: TRBJ1-5; CDR3 protein: CASQLIPGGLDQPQHF; CDR3 DNA: TGTGCCAGCCAACTAATCCCGGGGGGTTTAGACCAGCCCCAGCATTTT
D gene: TRBD1; clone size: .; V gene: TRBV20-1; J gene: TRBJ2-5; CDR3 protein: CSGRDSNSETQYF; CDR3 DNA: TGCAGTGGCCGGGACAGTAATTCGGAGACCCAGTACTTC
D gene: TRBD2; clone size: few; V gene: TRBV5-4; J gene: TRBJ2-5; CDR3 protein: CASSFPGTSRETQYF; CDR3 DNA: TGTGCCAGCAGCTTTCCCGGGACTAGCAGGGAGACCCAGTACTTC
D gene: TRBD2; clone size: .; V gene: TRBV10-3; J gene: TRBJ2-7; CDR3 protein: CAISFSLLAGAHEEYF; CDR3 DNA: TGTGCCATCAGTTTTTCCCTACTAGCGGGAGCTCACGAGGAGTACTTC
D gene: .; clone size: .; V gene: TRBV5-8; J gene: TRBJ1-2; CDR3 protein: CASSLVDNYGYTF; CDR3 DNA: TGTGCCAGCAGCTTGGTGGACAACTATGGCTACACCTTC
D gene: .; clone size: .; V gene: TRBV6-6; J gene: TRBJ2-6; CDR3 protein: CASTQTGANVLTF; CDR3 DNA: TGTGCCAGCACTCAAACTGGGGCCAACGTCCTGACTTTC
D gene: .; clone size: .; V gene: TRBV6-6; J gene: TRBJ2-3; CDR3 protein: CASRRGDTATDTQYF; CDR3 DNA: TGTGCCAGCAGGAGAGGGGACACCGCCACAGATACGCAGTATTTT
D gene: TRBD2; clone size: .; V gene: TRBV5-1; J gene: TRBJ2-7; CDR3 protein: CASSWQTTSGDSSYEQYF; CDR3 DNA: TGCGCCAGCAGCTGGCAGACGACTAGCGGTGATAGTTCCTACGAGCAGTACTTC
D gene: .; clone size: .; V gene: TRBV30; J gene: TRBJ2-4; CDR3 protein: CAWSEPVGGAKNIQYF; CDR3 DNA: TGTGCCTGGAGTGAACCGGTAGGGGGGGCCAAAAACATTCAGTACTTC
D gene: TRBD1; clone size: few; V gene: TRBV6-2/TRBV6-3; J gene: TRBJ2-7; CDR3 protein: CASSLTGQHEQYF; CDR3 DNA: TGTGCCAGCAGTTTGACAGGGCAACACGAGCAGTACTTC
D gene: .; clone size: .; V gene: TRBV4-2; J gene: TRBJ2-3; CDR3 protein: CASSQAYTTDTQYF; CDR3 DNA: TGTGCCAGCAGCCAAGCTTATACCACAGATACGCAGTATTTT
D gene: TRBD2; clone size: few; V gene: TRBV6-2/TRBV6-3; J gene: TRBJ2-3; CDR3 protein: CASTTVVLLVSSGSDTQYF; CDR3 DNA: TGTGCCAGCACGACAGTTGTCCTACTAGTTTCTAGCGGGAGTGATACGCAGTATTTT
D gene: TRBD2; clone size: .; V gene: TRBV11-2; J gene: TRBJ2-7; CDR3 protein: CASSTGLVGGEQYF; CDR3 DNA: TGTGCCAGCAGCACCGGACTAGTGGGAGGGGAGCAATACTTC
D gene: TRBD2; clone size: many; V gene: TRBV11-2; J gene: TRBJ2-6; CDR3 protein: CASSSGLAGFFSGANVLTF; CDR3 DNA: TGTGCCAGCAGCTCCGGACTAGCGGGTTTCTTCTCTGGGGCCAACGTCCTGACTTTC
D gene: TRBD1; clone size: .; V gene: TRBV29-1; J gene: TRBJ2-1; CDR3 protein: CSAVGQGASSSYNEQFF; CDR3 DNA: TGCAGCGCCGTGGGACAGGGGGCCTCTAGCTCCTACAATGAGCAGTTCTTC
D gene: .; clone size: .; V gene: TRBV12-3/TRBV12-4; J gene: TRBJ2-7; CDR3 protein: CASSPPAVPYEQYF; CDR3 DNA: TGTGCCAGCAGTCCCCCAGCGGTGCCCTACGAGCAGTACTTC
D gene: .; clone size: .; V gene: TRBV28; J gene: TRBJ2-7; CDR3 protein: CASSLVRGLLRETFYEQYF; CDR3 DNA: TGTGCCAGCAGTTTGGTCAGGGGGCTTCTGCGGGAGACCTTCTACGAGCAGTACTTC
D gene: TRBD2; clone size: once; V gene: TRBV6-1; J gene: TRBJ2-1; CDR3 protein: CAGSRILAGVDDEQLF; CDR3 DNA: TGTGCCGGCAGTCGTATTCTAGCGGGAGTAGACGATGAGCAGCTCTTC
D gene: TRBD2; clone size: .; V gene: TRBV10-3; J gene: TRBJ2-7; CDR3 protein: CAITAGGPTEQYF; CDR3 DNA: TGTGCCATCACCGCGGGAGGGCCGACGGAGCAGTACTTC
D gene: TRBD1; clone size: .; V gene: TRBV14; J gene: TRBJ1-1; CDR3 protein: CASNHRQGLGTEAFF; CDR3 DNA: TGTGCCAGCAACCATCGACAGGGGTTAGGGACTGAAGCTTTCTTT
D gene: TRBD2; clone size: few; V gene: TRBV29-1; J gene: TRBJ2-1; CDR3 protein: CSVEDGSGRASRGNEQFF; CDR3 DNA: TGCAGCGTTGAGGACGGGAGCGGGAGGGCCTCAAGGGGGAATGAGCAGTTCTTC
D gene: .; clone size: .; V gene: TRBV11-2; J gene: TRBJ2-7; CDR3 protein: CVSSLSVGVSYEQYF; CDR3 DNA: TGTGTCAGCAGCCTATCTGTCGGAGTATCCTACGAGCAGTACTTC
D gene: .; clone size: .; V gene: TRBV7-9; J gene: TRBJ1-5; CDR3 protein: CASSWTAQPQHF; CDR3 DNA: TGTGCCAGCAGCTGGACAGCGCAGCCCCAGCATTTT
D gene: TRBD1; clone size: .; V gene: TRBV10-3; J gene: TRBJ1-5; CDR3 protein: CAISTRDREPPQHF; CDR3 DNA: TGTGCCATCAGTACCCGGGACAGGGAACCGCCCCAGCATTTT
D gene: .; clone size: once; V gene: TRBV6-6; J gene: TRBJ2-2; CDR3 protein: CASSPGPTPDTGELFF; CDR3 DNA: TGTGCCAGCAGTCCCGGGCCCACTCCGGACACCGGGGAGCTATTTTTT
D gene: .; clone size: few; V gene: TRBV29-1; J gene: TRBJ1-2; CDR3 protein: CSVTHGHDYGYTF; CDR3 DNA: TGCAGCGTTACCCACGGACACGACTATGGCTACACCTTC
D gene: .; clone size: .; V gene: TRBV29-1; J gene: TRBJ2-7; CDR3 protein: CSVGDLGGTPREQYF; CDR3 DNA: TGCAGCGTTGGAGATTTAGGCGGGACCCCCAGGGAGCAGTACTTC
D gene: TRBD1; clone size: .; V gene: TRBV14; J gene: TRBJ2-5; CDR3 protein: CTSGDSLQETQYF; CDR3 DNA: TGTACCAGTGGGGACAGCCTTCAAGAGACCCAGTACTTC
D gene: .; clone size: many; V gene: TRBV11-2; J gene: TRBJ1-4; CDR3 protein: CASSLRPRGATNEKLFF; CDR3 DNA: TGTGCCAGCAGCTTAAGGCCCCGGGGTGCAACTAATGAAAAACTGTTTTTT
D gene: TRBD2; clone size: few; V gene: TRBV6-1; J gene: TRBJ2-3; CDR3 protein: CASSDPGTSGTDTQYF; CDR3 DNA: TGTGCCAGTAGTGACCCGGGGACTAGCGGCACAGATACGCAGTATTTT
D gene: TRBD2; clone size: few; V gene: TRBV6-6; J gene: TRBJ2-7; CDR3 protein: CASSWGLAGIYEQYF; CDR3 DNA: TGTGCCAGCAGTTGGGGACTAGCGGGTATCTACGAGCAGTACTTC